This TCR beta chain was captured by sequencing in a study of T cells in localized non-small cell lung cancer. Study-level findings and limits: Of the top 100 tumor clones, median roughly 60 were in adjacent lung, approximately 28 among its top 100. Peak T cell clonality was found in uninvolved adjacent lung, exceeding tumor.

Points on this clone: What it binds is not known.

The data were produced by immunoSEQ multiplex PCR, yet TCRdb's version contains in-frame clones alone and is incomplete. The sample yields roughly 70,000 clones, 70% to 90% seen once. Trimming pared 6 bases from V and 4 bases from J, leaving 10 bases between. The germline V gene encodes CDR1 MNHNS and CDR2 SASEGT. The CDR3 consists of 12 residues. The material was peripheral blood, obtained before any cancer treatment. The clonotype comes from a male donor older than 55 with stage III squamous cell lung carcinoma. The chain joins TRBV6-1 to TRBJ2-7; D unresolved. CDR3 sequence (DNA): TGTGCCAGCAGCCCCGTGGGATACGAGCAGTACTTC. This codes for CASSPVGYEQYF.